These 31 T cell receptor beta chains came from one sample sequenced in a study of blood T cell repertoires in COVID-19. Clones were read by immunoSEQ multiplex PCR, and TCRdb kept only the in-frame ones, dropping some. The top ten clones hold about 5.3% of a sample with 90,000 to 120,000 clones, about 90% of them seen once. The sample taken for sequencing was peripheral blood. The receptors were sampled from a middle-aged man with active or convalescent COVID-19.

CDR3 protein: CATRDRRNEKLFF. CDR3 nucleotides: TGTGCCACCCGGGACAGACGTAATGAAAAACTGTTTTTT. The chain is built from TRBV19 and TRBJ1-4, with 7 bases that match TRBD1. CDR1 and CDR2 (germline): LNHDA, SQIVND (reference sequence). V lost 10 bases, J lost 4 bases, and 6 bases stayed unmatched. This CDR3 has 13 amino acids.

The chain carries TRBV5-4 and TRBJ2-1; a possible D gene is TRBD1 (7 bases). Looked up from germline, CDR1 is SGHNT and CDR2 is YYREEE (reference sequence). Deletions cut 4 bases from V and 8 bases from J, with 19 bases between. This CDR3 has 15 residues. The CDR3 DNA reads TGTGCCAGCAGCCCCGGTGGAGGGGGCGGGGATGAGCAGTTCTTC. Translation: CASSPGGGGGDEQFF.

CDR3 in DNA: TGTGCCAGCAGTCCATGGGGGACAGGGGGATTCTACGAGCAGTACTTC. It translates to CASSPWGTGGFYEQYF. The chain combines TRBV25-1 with TRBJ2-7; 11 nucleotides match TRBD1. The germline V gene encodes CDR1 MGHDK and CDR2 SYGVNS. Unmatched junction bases numbered 9, after V lost 5 bases and J lost 3 bases. The CDR3 runs 16 residues.

V usage is TRBV7-9 and J usage is TRBJ2-1; 9 bases align to TRBD2. With V trimmed by 7 bases and J by 14 bases, 6 bases remained unmatched. Germline CDR1 and CDR2: SEHNR and FQNEAQ (reference sequence). The length of the CDR3 is 11 residues. CDR3 sequence reads: CASTSGIREFF. DNA for the CDR3: TGTGCCAGCACTAGCGGGATTCGCGAGTTCTTC.

This clone was counted once. The rearrangement links TRBV7-9 to TRBJ1-1; possible D gene TRBD1, 5 bases. Trimming took off 5 bases at V and 7 bases at J, with 11 bases between the two ends. The germline gives CDR1 SEHNR, CDR2 FQNEAQ (reference sequence). This CDR3 comprises 12 residues. The CDR3 here is CASSTTADEAFF. In nucleotides, the CDR3 is TGTGCCAGCAGCACGACAGCCGATGAAGCTTTCTTT.

This clone was seen once. The rearrangement links TRBV4-1 to TRBJ1-2; TRBD1 aligns across 9 bases. The V gene's germline CDR1 is MGHRA and CDR2 YSYEKL. This CDR3 has 16 amino acids. V shed 4 bases and J 6 bases; nucleotides not matched to a gene: 12. The DNA for the CDR3 is TGCGCCAGCAGCCCGCATACCAACGACAGGGGGGATGGCTACACCTTC. Amino acids: CASSPHTNDRGDGYTF.

The V call is TRBV28, the J call TRBJ1-3; D perhaps matches TRBD1 (5 bases). This CDR3 contains 17 residues. Deletions cut 6 bases from V and 2 bases from J, with 20 bases between. Germline V gives CDR1 MDHEN, CDR2 SYDVKM. The CDR3 DNA reads as TGTGCCAGCAGCCCCTCAGGGCCCGACCGGACTGGAAACACCATATATTTT. Protein product: CASSPSGPDRTGNTIYF.

CDR3 sequence (DNA): TGTGCCACCATAGGACAGGGAAAAACTGAAGCTTTCTTT. Residues: CATIGQGKTEAFF. This sequence joins TRBV7-9 and TRBJ1-1, with 8 bases identical to TRBD1. CDR3 length equals 13 residues. Trimming at V came to 10 bases and at J to 5 bases, leaving 9 bases not matched to a gene. CDR1 and CDR2 from the germline V gene are SEHNR and FQNEAQ (reference sequence).

The gene calls are TRBV27 and TRBJ2-1; no reliable D call. The germline V gene has CDR1 MNHEY and CDR2 SMNVEV (reference sequence). The V end was cut by 3 bases, the J end by 9 bases, with 9 bases between. This CDR3 has 12 amino acids. The CDR3 coding sequence is TGTGCCAGCAGTTTCCTTCAGGCTGAGCAGTTCTTC. Translated: CASSFLQAEQFF.

The rearrangement links TRBV19 to TRBJ2-7; a weak D match, TRBD2 (5 bases). CDR3 size: 12 residues. Germline-derived CDR1 and CDR2 are LNHDA and SQIVND (reference sequence). Trimming removed 10 bases from V and 3 bases from J, with 13 bases in between. The CDR3 spells CANLIGDYEQYF. The CDR3 DNA is TGTGCCAATCTAATCGGGGACTACGAGCAGTACTTC.

This chain links TRBV28 with TRBJ1-1; no firm D call. Trimming removed 5 bases at V and 4 bases at J, with 8 bases between. The V gene's germline CDR1 is MDHEN and CDR2 SYDVKM. The CDR3 runs to 12 residues. CDR3 DNA sequence: TGTGCCAGCAGTCAGTCTCCCACTGAAGCTTTCTTT. Its translation is CASSQSPTEAFF. The entire variable domain, with the rest obtained from reference TRBV28 and TRBJ1-1, is as follows: DVKVTQSSRYLVKRTGEKVFLECVQDMDHENMFWYRQDPGLGLRLIYFSYDVKMKEKGDIPEGYSVSREKKERFSLILESASTNQTSMYLCASSQSPTEAFFGQGTRLTVV.

The chain couples TRBV18 to TRBJ1-5; D unclear. The CDR3 length is 14 residues. V lost 3 bases and J lost 3, with 9 bases in between. Germline V lookup: CDR1 KGHSH, CDR2 LQKENI. The chain's CDR3 is CASSPAEYNQPQHF. CDR3 nucleotide sequence: TGTGCCAGCTCACCTGCAGAATACAATCAGCCCCAGCATTTT.

The rearrangement links TRBV30 to TRBJ1-4, with TRBD1 matching 7 bases. The CDR3 is 13 residues long. The germline V gene has CDR1 GTSNPN and CDR2 SVGIG (reference sequence). V was clipped by 1 base and J by 5 bases; unmatched bases: 1. CDR3 in DNA: TGTGCCTGGAGTGGGACAGGAAATGAAAAACTGTTTTTT. Translating it yields CAWSGTGNEKLFF.

The gene calls are TRBV6-2 or TRBV6-3 and TRBJ2-7; TRBD2 matches 7 bases. The CDR3 sequence is 18 residues long. Germline CDR1 MNHEY, CDR2 SVGEGT. J gave up 1 base and V 0 bases, and 12 bases lay outside the gene matches. In DNA form, the CDR3 reads TGTGCCAGCAGTTACTCGTTTGGGAGCGGGACCTATTCCTACGAGCAGTACTTC. Its protein is CASSYSFGSGTYSYEQYF.

This chain uses TRBV27 with TRBJ2-7; 7 bases are a match to TRBD2. The CDR3 consists of 15 residues. Germline CDR1 reads MNHEY; CDR2 reads SMNVEV (reference sequence). The V segment lost 2 bases and the J segment 2 bases; nucleotides outside the gene matches: 6. This CDR3 reads CASSLEPSGTYEQYF. CDR3 sequence (DNA): TGTGCCAGCAGTTTAGAGCCTAGCGGCACCTACGAGCAGTACTTC.

The J gene is TRBJ2-1, the V gene TRBV5-1, with D possibly matching TRBD1 (7 bases). Germline CDR1 reads SGHRS; CDR2 reads YFSETQ. The CDR3 totals 16 residues. Trimming removed 4 bases from V and 6 bases from J, with 20 bases in between. DNA for the CDR3: TGCGCCAGCAGCCCCGTCAGGCGACAGGGAGGCAATGAGCAGTTCTTC. Translating it yields CASSPVRRQGGNEQFF.

The V and J genes are TRBV5-1 and TRBJ1-3; 7 bases agree with TRBD1. The CDR3 is 15 amino acids. The trim removed 4 bases at V and 4 bases at J, leaving 8 bases unmatched. The germline V gene has CDR1 SGHRS and CDR2 YFSETQ. CDR3 residues: CASSAITGVGNTIYF. For the CDR3, the DNA is TGCGCCAGCAGCGCAATAACAGGGGTCGGAAACACCATATATTTT.

The V gene is TRBV18, the J gene TRBJ1-2; 8 nucleotides match TRBD1. Germline CDR1 and CDR2: KGHSH and LQKENI. The J segment lost 10 bases and the V segment lost 3 bases, leaving 4 bases of the junction unmatched. The length of the CDR3 is 12 residues. The CDR3 region is CASSPGQEVYTF. The CDR3 DNA reads TGTGCCAGCTCACCGGGACAGGAAGTCTACACCTTC.

The CDR3 DNA is TGCGCCAGCAGCTTTTCGGCAGGGGAAAGTGAGCAGTTCTTC. Amino acids: CASSFSAGESEQFF. The chain recombines TRBV5-1 with TRBJ2-1, with D possibly being TRBD1 (6 bases). This CDR3 comprises 14 residues. Germline CDR1 reads SGHRS; CDR2 reads YFSETQ. V lost 2 bases and J lost 9, with 15 bases in between.

This rearrangement joins TRBV6-2 or TRBV6-3 to TRBJ1-5, with D perhaps matching TRBD1 (5 bases). Looked up from germline, CDR1 is MNHEY and CDR2 is SVGEGT. With 0 bases removed from V and 2 bases from J, the gap between germline ends came to 11 bases. CDR3 size: 16 residues. The CDR3 reads CASSYSIGAGNQPQHF. CDR3 bases: TGTGCCAGCAGTTACTCGATTGGGGCGGGCAATCAGCCCCAGCATTTT.

A single count supports this clone. The V call is TRBV24-1, the J call TRBJ1-2, with TRBD1 identical over 11 bases. The CDR3 covers 15 residues. Trimming at V came to 2 bases and at J to 7 bases, leaving 5 bases not matched to a gene. Germline V gene sequence: CDR1 KGHDR, CDR2 SFDVKD. The CDR3 spells CATSDWTGGEGGYTF. The CDR3 nucleotides read TGTGCCACCAGTGATTGGACAGGGGGCGAAGGTGGCTACACCTTC.

V is TRBV7-9 and J is TRBJ2-5, with a tentative D call TRBD1 (5 bases). This CDR3 region has 16 residues. V lost 1 base and J lost 2, with 14 bases in between. Per germline, CDR1 SEHNR and CDR2 FQNEAQ (reference sequence). The CDR3 DNA is TGTGCCAGCAGCTTAGGATCCAGGGATCGGCAAGAGACCCAGTACTTC. Translating gives CASSLGSRDRQETQYF.

This clone was seen just once. The chain combines TRBV6-5 with TRBJ2-3; TRBD1 aligns across 8 bases. With V trimmed by 6 bases and J by 0 bases, 2 bases remained unmatched. Germline CDR1 MNHEY, CDR2 SVGAGI. The CDR3 contains 14 residues. CDR3 amino acids: CASSRQGSTDTQYF. As DNA, the CDR3 is TGTGCCAGCAGCCGACAGGGGAGCACAGATACGCAGTATTTT.

CDR3 coding DNA: TGTGCCAGCAGTTCGGGGGGGGGCGGCGTTAAGCAGTTCTTC. Protein sequence: CASSSGGGGVKQFF. This chain uses TRBV28 with TRBJ2-1, with 8 nucleotides matching TRBD2. Germline V gene sequence: CDR1 MDHEN, CDR2 SYDVKM. The CDR3 extends over 14 amino acids. V lost 4 bases to trimming and J lost 11 bases; unmatched junction nucleotides: 10.

The rearrangement links TRBV24-1 to TRBJ1-1, with 8 bases fitting TRBD1. Unmatched junction bases numbered 16, after V lost 0 bases and J lost 8 bases. The CDR3 has 18 residues. CDR1 is KGHDR and CDR2 is SFDVKD in the germline V gene. The CDR3 is CATSDLNIALTGGLEAFF. The DNA for the CDR3 is TGTGCCACCAGTGATTTGAACATCGCCCTAACAGGGGGGCTAGAAGCTTTCTTT.

This chain links TRBV6-2 or TRBV6-3 with TRBJ2-7, with D perhaps matching TRBD2 (5 bases). The CDR3 has 14 residues. CDR1 is MNHEY, CDR2 SVGEGT, per germline. V lost 2 bases to trimming and J lost 2 bases, with 10 bases between them. CDR3 residues: CASSYDEGAYEQYF. The CDR3 bases are TGTGCCAGCAGTTACGATGAGGGTGCCTACGAGCAGTACTTC.

V and J are TRBV5-4 and TRBJ2-5; 8 bases fit TRBD1. This CDR3 has 14 residues. Germline V gives CDR1 SGHNT, CDR2 YYREEE (reference sequence). V was pared by 4 bases and J by 0 bases, with 2 bases of the junction left unmatched. The chain's CDR3 is CASSRTGYQETQYF. The CDR3 DNA reads TGTGCCAGCAGCCGGACAGGGTACCAAGAGACCCAGTACTTC.

The chain recombines TRBV5-4 with TRBJ2-1; 12 bases agree with TRBD2. The CDR3 length is 17 residues. Germline trimming cut 9 bases from V and 0 bases from J; bases unmatched to any gene: 10. Germline V gene lookup returns CDR1 SGHNT and CDR2 YYREEE (reference sequence). CDR3 loop: CAIEGLAGLSSYNEQFF. CDR3 nucleotides: TGTGCCATCGAAGGACTAGCGGGGTTGAGCTCCTACAATGAGCAGTTCTTC.

The count of this clone is one. The V gene is TRBV6-5, the J gene TRBJ2-7; D is perhaps TRBD2 (6 bases). This CDR3 has 16 amino acids. Between the trimmed V and J ends, which lost 0 bases and 5 bases, there was a span of 17 bases. CDR1 MNHEY and CDR2 SVGAGI come from the germline V gene. The CDR3 here is CASSYSDAPGEDEQYF. DNA of the CDR3: TGTGCCAGCAGTTACTCGGACGCCCCGGGGGAGGACGAGCAGTACTTC.

The V call is TRBV14, the J call TRBJ2-1; 10 bases match TRBD2. The V gene's germline CDR1 is SGHDN and CDR2 FVKESK. After removal of 0 bases from V and 8 bases from J, the junction contained 7 bases not matched to a gene. The CDR3 sequence is 16 residues long. The CDR3 here is CASSQDWASGSYEQFF. DNA for the CDR3: TGTGCCAGCAGCCAAGATTGGGCTAGCGGGAGTTATGAGCAGTTCTTC.

The V and J genes are TRBV7-3 and TRBJ2-7; D may be TRBD2 (5 bases). Trimming took off 3 bases at V and 5 bases at J, with 17 bases between the two ends. The CDR3 totals 15 residues. The germline CDR1 and CDR2 sequences are SGHTA and FQGTGA. The CDR3 is CASSFTGSEVHEQYF. The CDR3 DNA reads as TGTGCCAGCAGCTTCACCGGATCGGAGGTCCACGAGCAGTACTTC.